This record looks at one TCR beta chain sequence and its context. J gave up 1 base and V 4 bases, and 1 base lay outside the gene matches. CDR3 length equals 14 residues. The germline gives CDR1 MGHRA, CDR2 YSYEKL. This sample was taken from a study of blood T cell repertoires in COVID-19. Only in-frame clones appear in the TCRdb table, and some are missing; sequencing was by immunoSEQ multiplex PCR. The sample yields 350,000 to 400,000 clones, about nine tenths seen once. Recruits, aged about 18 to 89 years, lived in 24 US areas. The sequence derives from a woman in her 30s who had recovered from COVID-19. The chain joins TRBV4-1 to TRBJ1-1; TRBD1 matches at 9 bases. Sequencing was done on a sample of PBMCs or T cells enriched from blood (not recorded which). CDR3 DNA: TGCGCCAGCAGCCCGACAGGGGGGAACACTGAAGCTTTCTTT. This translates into CASSPTGGNTEAFF.